This T cell receptor beta chain appears in the sequencing data of a study of T cells in Graves' hyperthyroidism and ophthalmopathy. Amplified TCR beta CDR3 regions came from RNA transcripts. A first-round RT-PCR of the TCR CDR3 used the HTBI primer set. Using its own MiXCR run on the multiplex PCR reads, TCRdb lists one record per CDR3 protein. The data show more than 500,000 distinct CDR3 sequences, under 20% seen once. Findings of the study overall: Blood also contained most expanded thyroid clonotypes above 0.001.

Graves' hyperthyroidism was deemed stable given no ophthalmopathy progression within 18 months. Hyperthyroidism patients were newly diagnosed, had disease duration under 2 months, and were aged 18 to 65 years. Thyroid ultrasound and orbital computed tomography, with clinical symptoms and serum thyroxine and TRAb, informed diagnoses. Germline lookup yields CDR1 SGHTA and CDR2 FQGTGA. This CDR3 region has 16 residues. V lost 5 bases, J lost 0 bases, and 8 bases stayed unmatched. In its sample, this clonotype was seen many times. Its antigen is undetermined. The sequenced sample consisted of blood. The receptor was isolated from a woman aged 25 to 39 with Graves' hyperthyroidism. This chain links TRBV7-3 with TRBJ2-3; the match to TRBD1 covers 7 bases. This chain's CDR3 is CASSPTGPQSTDTQYF. CDR3 nucleotides: TGTGCCAGCAGCCCGACAGGGCCCCAGAGCACAGATACGCAGTATTTT.